The source of this T cell receptor beta chain is a study of CXCR3-negative and CXCR3-positive naive CD8 T cells (dated by TCRdb to about 2019). Study-level background: In total, about 135 million TRB reads were obtained, which works out to roughly 1.5 +/- 0.3 million reads per library. Diversity and physicochemical repertoire analyses were performed on around 10 donors pooled from two independent experiments. Naive subsets from a handful of donors and memory cells from 3 donors were included in the TRBV-TRBJ cluster analysis.

Each CD8+ T cell subset was flow-sorted in triplicate, with fewer than 350,000 cells per subset placed directly into RLT lysis buffer. Peripheral blood mononuclear cells were isolated from buffy coats by standard density gradient centrifugation. An RNeasy Mini Kit was used to extract total RNA from the sorted cells. From a lookup of the germline V gene (reference sequence), CDR1 and CDR2 are LNHDA and SQIVND. The CDR3, cysteine through phenylalanine, is 15 amino acids long. DNA is not on record. What the research found in general, with its limitations: Comparably high repertoire diversity was found in both naive subsets, whereas much lower repertoire diversity was found in memory CD8+ T cells. Surface CD5, linked to self-reactivity in mice, was comparable between naive subsets; TCR interaction strength was therefore also inferred from TRB CDR3 physicochemical properties. TRBV-TRBJ usage was similar between naive CXCR3-negative and CXCR3-positive cells from the same donor, while memory cells showed distinct patterns. Freshly isolated PBMCs were used for most assays because CXCR3 expression went down partially after cryopreservation.

Turning to this clonotype: Its antigen is still unknown.

The run used a NextSeq 550. The Human TCR Profiling Kit (MiLaboratory) was used to prepare UMI-labeled 5' RACE TRB cDNA libraries. cDNA synthesis used the entire amount of extracted RNA, and PCR amplification then used the entire amount of cDNA produced. Libraries were prepared in parallel using an identical number of PCR cycles. The authors processed their data as follows. With a minimum of two reads required per UMI, MIGEC and MiXCR pulled out about 50,000 +/- 10,000 unique UMI-labeled TRB cDNA molecules from each library. On average, each library contained about 40,000 +/- 10,000 functional in-frame TRB CDR3 nucleotide clonotypes without stop codons. After downsampling to 5000 UMI-labeled TRB molecules per sample, diversity metrics such as normalized Shannon-Wiener and Chao1 were calculated in VDJtools. Clonotype-size-weighted physicochemical properties of the central five CDR3 residues (interaction energy, strength, volume and Kidera factor 4) were computed in VDJtools. TCRdb reprocessed the reads and assigns one entry to each CDR3 protein sequence, leaving out DNA. The V and J calls shown here were made by TCRdb, not taken from the authors' results. The table for this sample records 43,000 or so distinct CDR3 sequences. The top ten clonotypes cover 9.5% to 12% of the sample.

Sequencing was carried out using memory CD8+ T cells from blood. The intended sense of this specimen's cell subset or site label: conventional CD8+ memory T cells (TMEM), sorted as controls. The chain employs TRBV19 and TRBJ1-6; there is no DNA to check the TCRdb D call of TRBD1. The TCR comes from a human donor in good health. Some clones in this sample may be carry-over from other donors' samples. The CDR3 sequence is CASSWGDRPDSPLHF.